This T cell receptor (beta chain) was profiled in a study of post-analysis software for immune sequencing data. General observations from the study: Significantly decreased normalized Chao1 diversity was recorded for multiple sclerosis patients relative to controls. When patients were compared with controls, about 5 TRBV segments were more frequent, TRBV5-6, TRBV5-1 and TRBV20-1 among them.

This clonotype was seen a few times. Its antigen is not known. Prepared libraries of TCR beta cDNA carried unique molecular identifiers. One entry per CDR3 protein results from TCRdb running MiXCR on the PCR reads. The repertoire holds hundreds of thousands of distinct CDR3 sequences, with less than 35% as singletons. Germline V gene data show CDR1 as LGHDT and CDR2 as YNNKEL (reference sequence). Between the trimmed V and J ends, which lost 4 bases and 7 bases, there was a span of 14 bases. The CDR3 has 13 residues. The source is a girl aged 5-17 years with multiple sclerosis. This sequence joins TRBV3-1 and TRBJ2-7, with D unclear. The sequenced sample was blood. The CDR3 spells CASSPPSVKEQYF. The CDR3 DNA reads TGTGCCAGCAGCCCCCCCAGCGTTAAGGAGCAGTACTTC.